A selection of T cell receptor beta chains follows, all from one sample in a study of molecular identifiers for immune sequencing clone quantification. TCRdb independently ran MiXCR on the PCR reads; one entry per CDR3 protein. Here the sample spans approximately 550,000 distinct CDR3 sequences, roughly 26% being singletons. Sequencing was done on a sample of naive CD8+ T cells from blood, with Jurkat cell RNA spiked in. The receptors originated from a human donor in good health. Some libraries in this study had Jurkat cell RNA spiked in. Both conserved end residues are part of each CDR3. Fields, in order: J gene, D gene, clone size, V gene, CDR3 DNA, CDR3 protein. A D gene is named only where the DNA matches it firmly. Size tells how often a clone was seen (once, few, many) or the class of an expanded clone, and some rows leave it out.

TRBJ2-4	NA	many	TRBV4-2	TGTGCCAGCGCAGGGTTTTTCGAACCCAAAAACATTCAGTACTTC	CASAGFFEPKNIQYF
TRBJ2-1	NA	NA	TRBV4-3	TGCGCCAGCAGCCAAGAGCGAGCTATCTACAATGAGCAGTTCTTC	CASSQERAIYNEQFF
TRBJ1-1	NA	many	TRBV4-1	TGCGCCAGCAGCCAAGTAAGGGGGACTGAAGCTTTCTTT	CASSQVRGTEAFF
TRBJ2-1	NA	NA	TRBV4-3	TGCGCCAGCAGCCAAGATTCTAGCACGTCCTACAATGAGCAGTTCTTC	CASSQDSSTSYNEQFF
TRBJ2-5	TRBD2	few	TRBV6-2/TRBV6-3	TGTGCCAGCAGTTACTCCTCGAGGACGGGAGGGCCGGAGACCCAGTACTTC	CASSYSSRTGGPETQYF
TRBJ2-7	TRBD1	many	TRBV4-3	TGCGCCAGCAGCCAAGCGAGGGGGCAGGGAGAGCAGTACTTC	CASSQARGQGEQYF
TRBJ1-1	NA	NA	TRBV29-1	TGCAGCGTTGAGCGGGGGGGCACTGGAGCTTTCTTT	CSVERGGTGAFF
TRBJ2-5	TRBD2	NA	TRBV5-3	TGTGCCAGCACCCCTGGACTAGCGGGGGCCCAGTACTTC	CASTPGLAGAQYF
TRBJ1-4	TRBD1	NA	TRBV5-3	TGTGCCAGCAGCTTGGGGACAGGGGGAATTGAAAAACCGTTTTTT	CASSLGTGGIEKPFF
TRBJ2-4	NA	many	TRBV4-3	TGCGCCAGCAGCCTTCGACAGTACAGCTTAAAGGACATTCAGTACTTC	CASSLRQYSLKDIQYF
TRBJ1-5	NA	NA	TRBV24-1	TGTGCCACCAACAGGGCCCCCCCGGACCGGCCCCAGCATTTT	CATNRAPPDRPQHF
TRBJ2-7	NA	NA	TRBV6-1	TGTGCCAGCAGTGATGACGGCTACGAGCAGTACTTC	CASSDDGYEQYF
TRBJ2-7	TRBD1	NA	TRBV19	TGTGCCAGTAGTACCCGGGGCAGGGGGTTGGACGAGCAGTACTTC	CASSTRGRGLDEQYF
TRBJ2-7	TRBD2	NA	TRBV27	TGTGCCAGCAGTTTTTTGGGAGGGTTCGAGCAGTACTTC	CASSFLGGFEQYF
TRBJ2-2	NA	NA	TRBV4-3	TGCGCCAGCAGCCATAGCCTGTCCGGGGAGCTGTTTTTT	CASSHSLSGELFF
TRBJ2-7	NA	few	TRBV6-1	TGTGCCAGCTCGGACGCCAGACTCTCCTACGAGCAGTACTTC	CASSDARLSYEQYF
TRBJ2-7	NA	few	TRBV6-5	TGTGCCAGCAGTTACTCAAGACAATACGAGCAGTACTTC	CASSYSRQYEQYF
TRBJ2-7	NA	few	TRBV4-3	TGCGCCAGCAGCCAAGATGTATCACGCTACGAGCAGTACTTC	CASSQDVSRYEQYF
TRBJ1-2	NA	NA	TRBV4-3	TGCGCCAGCAGCCAAAGGGCAACAGGGTTTCAGGGTGGCTACACCTTC	CASSQRATGFQGGYTF
TRBJ2-3	NA	many	TRBV29-1	TGCAGCGTTGAAGAAAGAGGGGCTAGCACAGATACGCAGTATTTT	CSVEERGASTDTQYF
TRBJ2-7	NA	many	TRBV4-3	TGCGCCAGCAGCCAAGCCAAAGGCCCCTACGAGCAGTACTTC	CASSQAKGPYEQYF
TRBJ2-5	NA	NA	TRBV7-2	TGTGCCAGCAGCTCGATGGCGGATCAAGAGACCCAGTACTTC	CASSSMADQETQYF
TRBJ2-7	TRBD2	many	TRBV7-9	TGTGCCAGCAGCTTAGATCTAGCGGGGGGATACGAGCAGTACTTC	CASSLDLAGGYEQYF
TRBJ2-6	NA	few	TRBV4-3	TGCGCCAGCAGCCAATTCCGGATGGCTGGGGCCAACGTCCTGACTTTC	CASSQFRMAGANVLTF
TRBJ2-5	TRBD2	NA	TRBV3-1	TGTGCCAGCACCGGACTAGCGGGAGTGGAGACCCAGTACTTC	CASTGLAGVETQYF
TRBJ2-1	NA	many	TRBV7-3	TGTGCCAGCAGCTCAGCAATGTACAATGAGCAGTTCTTC	CASSSAMYNEQFF
TRBJ2-1	TRBD1	NA	TRBV5-1	TGCGCCAGCAGCTTCACGACAGGGGGCTCCTACAATGCGCAGTTCTTC	CASSFTTGGSYNAQFF
TRBJ1-2	NA	NA	TRBV4-1	TGCGCCAGCAGCCAAGAGGGCAGACAAGCTTATGGCTACACCTTC	CASSQEGRQAYGYTF
TRBJ1-1	NA	few	TRBV6-5	TGTGCCAGCAGTTCGCGTTACACTGAAGCTTTCTTT	CASSSRYTEAFF
TRBJ1-2	NA	NA	TRBV20-1	TGCAGTGCTCCTTCGCCGGCAGGGTATAGTATGGGCTACACCTTC	CSAPSPAGYSMGYTF
TRBJ2-3	TRBD2	many	TRBV29-1	TGCAGCGTTGATTCCGGGACTAGGAAATGGGATACGCAGTATTTT	CSVDSGTRKWDTQYF
TRBJ1-4	NA	NA	TRBV5-6	TGTGCCAGCAGCCCGGGGCCACAATCAGAAACAACTAATGAAAAACTGTTTTTT	CASSPGPQSETTNEKLFF
TRBJ1-1	TRBD1	few	TRBV20-1	TGCAGTGCTAGATTACCGGGACAGGGGCCTGAAGCTTTCTTT	CSARLPGQGPEAFF
TRBJ1-1	TRBD1	many	TRBV6-2/TRBV6-3	TGTGCCAGCAGGCCGGGACAGTTGAACACTGAAGCTTTCTTT	CASRPGQLNTEAFF
TRBJ2-7	TRBD1	many	TRBV6-6	TGTGCCAGCAGTTACGGGGGACAGTTATACGAGCAGTACTTC	CASSYGGQLYEQYF
TRBJ2-7	NA	many	TRBV27	TGTGCCAGCAGTTCATCGGCCTACGAGCAGTACTTC	CASSSSAYEQYF
TRBJ2-3	NA	few	TRBV12-3/TRBV12-4	TGTGCCAGCAGTAACAGGCGAGATACGCAGTATTTT	CASSNRRDTQYF
TRBJ1-5	TRBD1	NA	TRBV6-1	TGTGCCAGCAGTGAGTCGTGGGAAGGGGGCTGGGGTAGAAAGCCCCAGCATTTT	CASSESWEGGWGRKPQHF
TRBJ1-1	NA	NA	TRBV10-1	TGCGCCAGCAGCGTCGGATGGAACACTGAAGCTTTCTTT	CASSVGWNTEAFF
TRBJ1-6	NA	few	TRBV23-1	TGCGCCAGCCTCTTGACAGGCGATACTATATATAATTCACCCCTCCACTTT	CASLLTGDTIYNSPLHF
TRBJ1-1	NA	NA	TRBV6-2/TRBV6-3	TGTGCCAGCAGCTTCACCGGGACATCGAACACTGAAGCTTTCTTT	CASSFTGTSNTEAFF